The 2 T cell receptor beta chains listed next were all sequenced from one sample in a study of blood T cell repertoires in COVID-19 (dated by TCRdb to between 2020 and 2021). Libraries were made using the immunoSEQ multiplex PCR assay. TCRdb retrieved this table from immuneACCESS and kept in-frame rearrangements only. Not all clones are present; in checked studies, unresolved V genes account for under half, and no reason is known for the remainder. The sample yields approximately 350,000 clones; 70% to 90% were counted once. Jointly, the top ten make up around 2.8% of the sample. Sequencing was performed on peripheral blood. Source of these receptors: a woman younger than 45 with COVID-19, enrolled during active disease.

DNA for the CDR3: TGTGCCAGCACGGGGGGCAGGGCCTCATTAACAGATACGCAGTATTTT. This translates into CASTGGRASLTDTQYF. V is TRBV28 and J is TRBJ2-3, with D possibly being TRBD2 (7 bases). Trimming took 7 bases from V and 3 from J, leaving 20 bases between them. The CDR3 is 16 residues long. CDR1 MDHEN and CDR2 SYDVKM come from the germline V gene. Looking up the rest from reference TRBV28 and TRBJ2-3 gives the full variable domain: DVKVTQSSRYLVKRTGEKVFLECVQDMDHENMFWYRQDPGLGLRLIYFSYDVKMKEKGDIPEGYSVSREKKERFSLILESASTNQTSMYLCASTGGRASLTDTQYFGPGTRLTVL.

V is TRBV5-8 and J is TRBJ1-5, with a weak D call TRBD1 (6 bases). Trimming removed 3 bases at V and 7 bases at J, with 14 bases between. This CDR3 is built from 14 residues. Germline values: CDR1 SGHTS, CDR2 YDEGEE. CDR3 protein: CASSSRGGDQPQHF. The CDR3 DNA is TGTGCCAGCAGCTCCCGAGGGGGGGACCAGCCCCAGCATTTT. Full variable domain (outside the CDR3, taken from reference TRBV5-8 and TRBJ1-5): EAGVTQSPTHLIKTRGQQATLRCSPISGHTSVYWYQQALGLGLQFLLWYDEGEERNRGNFPPRFSGRQFPNYSSELNVNALELEDSALYLCASSSRGGDQPQHFGDGTRLSIL.